These 14 T cell receptor beta chains came from one sample sequenced in a study of regulatory T cells in long-lasting Graves disease. Indicated time point: persistent/refractory GD, antithyroid drugs over 5 years with positive TRAb. The TCR library was made from RNA that had been extracted from PBMCs in TRIzol. Construction of TCR beta libraries relied on iRepertoire HTBI primers and on Arm-PCR targeting CDR3 regions. TCRdb ran MiXCR on the multiplex PCR reads and lists one entry per CDR3 protein. The table records a few hundred thousand distinct CDR3 sequences, about a quarter of them present only once. Sequences were derived from peripheral blood mononuclear cells (PBMCs), sampled when the disease was refractory, from a patient treated with antithyroid drugs. The receptors stem from a female donor with Graves disease.

This clonotype was seen ten or more times. The chain couples TRBV30 to TRBJ2-7; D perhaps matches TRBD2 (6 bases). Trimming took off 3 bases at V and 5 bases at J, with 20 bases between the two ends. Germline assignment: CDR1 GTSNPN and CDR2 SVGIG (reference sequence). This CDR3 is 15 amino acids long. The CDR3 coding sequence is TGTGCCTGGAGCCGAACCCGGGACTGGCGCAACGAGCAGTACTTC. Its translation: CAWSRTRDWRNEQYF.

This clonotype was detected many times. At one of its ends the junction is not consistent with the germline gene, which may arise from a read error. This chain joins TRBV28 and TRBJ1-2; 8 bases are shared with TRBD1. CDR1 and CDR2 (germline): MDHEN, SYDVKM. The CDR3 spans 12 residues. CDR3 sequence (DNA): TGTGCCAGCAGTTTTGGACAGGGTGATTCTAAGTTC. Translated, it gives CASSFGQGDSKF.

This chain connects TRBV27 to TRBJ2-1, with TRBD2 identical over 7 bases. CDR3 size: 13 residues. Germline trimming cut 8 bases from V and 7 bases from J; bases unmatched to any gene: 8. The germline V gene encodes CDR1 MNHEY and CDR2 SMNVEV (reference sequence). The CDR3 DNA sequence: TGTGCCAGCTGCCGGACTAGAATGAATGAGCAGTTCTTC. Encoded protein: CASCRTRMNEQFF.

The chain combines TRBV2 with TRBJ2-1, with 7 bases aligning to TRBD2. Germline V gene data show CDR1 as SNHLY and CDR2 as FYNNEI. V lost 5 bases, J lost 9 bases, and 10 bases stayed unmatched. The CDR3 runs 14 residues. Here the CDR3 DNA reads TGTGCCAGCAGTTCTAGCGGCACCCAGGCTGAGCAGTTCTTC. It encodes CASSSSGTQAEQFF.

This clonotype has just a few counts. The J gene is TRBJ2-2, the V gene TRBV6-1; D is undetermined. The CDR3 loop spans 15 amino acids. The germline V gene has CDR1 MNHNS and CDR2 SASEGT. Trimming shortened V by 11 bases and J by 6 bases, and 22 bases separated the two germline ends. The CDR3 is CALRNREKESGELFF. Here the CDR3 DNA reads TGTGCCCTCAGAAACCGAGAAAAGGAGTCCGGGGAGCTGTTTTTT.

This chain links TRBV3-2 with TRBJ1-3; TRBD1 is the table's D call and was not checked against the DNA. TRBV3-2 is shown as a pseudogene. The CDR3 consists of 16 residues. In nucleotides, the CDR3 is TGTGCCAGCAGCCAAGCCGGGGGGGTCGTTCTAAACACCATATATTTT. This translates into CASSQAGGVVLNTIYF.

This clonotype was seen more than once but under ten times. V is TRBV30 and J is TRBJ2-7; tentative D call: TRBD1 (5 bases). This CDR3 region has 12 residues. Trimming shortened V by 2 bases and J by 6 bases, and 11 bases separated the two germline ends. The germline CDR1 and CDR2 sequences are GTSNPN and SVGIG (reference sequence). The CDR3 DNA reads TGTGCCTGGAGTCAGGGAACGGTCGAGCAGTACTTC. It translates to CAWSQGTVEQYF.

The CDR3: CSVDESTGELFF. The CDR3 coding sequence is TGCAGCGTTGACGAGAGCACCGGGGAGCTGTTTTTT. The J gene is TRBJ2-2, the V gene TRBV29-1; D gene ambiguous. The CDR3 spans 12 residues. Germline-derived CDR1 and CDR2 are SQVTM and ANQGSEA. Trimming cost V 3 bases and J 4 bases, with 6 bases left between them.

V usage is TRBV6-5 and J usage is TRBJ2-5; 11 bases align to TRBD2. With the DNA end fitting TRBJ2-1 better, the J assignment may be wrong. The CDR3 spans 16 residues. The germline V gene has CDR1 MNHEY and CDR2 SVGAGI. The CDR3 loop reads CASSSYSGTSGNEQFF. The CDR3 nucleotides are TGTGCCAGCAGTTCATATTCCGGGACTAGCGGTAATGAGCAGTTCTTC.

This clonotype has a count of ten or more. V and J are TRBV24-1 and TRBJ2-5; 8 nucleotides match TRBD2. Germline V gene data show CDR1 as KGHDR and CDR2 as SFDVKD. The CDR3 loop spans 15 amino acids. After removal of 1 base from V and 4 bases from J, the junction contained 4 bases not matched to a gene. The CDR3 region has the DNA TGTGCCACCAGTGATTTTGCGGGAGGAGGAGAGACCCAGTACTTC. Encoded protein: CATSDFAGGGETQYF.

The genes are TRBV6-1 and TRBJ1-2; 8 positions agree with TRBD1. The CDR3 extends over 14 amino acids. Germline CDR1 and CDR2: MNHNS and SASEGT. The V segment lost 10 bases and the J segment 4 bases; nucleotides outside the gene matches: 11. CDR3 residues: CATTGNRGSYGYTF. The CDR3 DNA sequence: TGTGCCACCACGGGGAACAGGGGGAGCTATGGCTACACCTTC.

This clonotype has at least ten counts. The chain couples TRBV6-1 to TRBJ1-1; D gene uncertain. The germline CDR1 and CDR2 sequences are MNHNS and SASEGT. The CDR3 contains 13 residues. The V end was cut by 8 bases, the J end by 1 base, with 11 bases between. The CDR3, as DNA: TGTGCCAGCCGGAACACGGGGAACACTGAAGCTTTCTTT. Protein sequence: CASRNTGNTEAFF.

This clonotype was recorded many times. V is TRBV28 and J is TRBJ1-2; tentative D call: TRBD1 (5 bases). V lost 4 bases and J lost 7, with 13 bases in between. Germline CDR1 is MDHEN and CDR2 is SYDVKM. The CDR3 has 13 amino acids. The chain's CDR3 is CASSWDGRSGYTF. The CDR3 DNA reads as TGTGCCAGCAGTTGGGACGGGAGGAGTGGCTACACCTTC.

This clonotype showed up just a few times. The chain employs TRBV29-1 and TRBJ1-1, with D possibly matching TRBD1 (6 bases). The CDR3 runs 13 residues. The V end lost 3 bases, the J end lost 8 bases, and 16 bases lay between the germline ends. Looked up from germline, CDR1 is SQVTM and CDR2 is ANQGSEA. The CDR3 DNA is TGCAGCGTTGACGGACAGAACCTCGGGGAAGCTTTCTTT. Amino acids: CSVDGQNLGEAFF.